These 21 T cell receptor beta chains share one sample of origin, sequenced in a study of T cell responses to AZD1222 COVID-19 vaccine. Assay: immunoSEQ multiplex PCR; the TCRdb copy retains only in-frame clones and omits some. The sample carries over 150,000 clones, more than 75% recorded once. Here the sequenced sample was peripheral blood, taken 28 days after the second AZD1222 dose. The receptors come from an adult who received the AZD1222 COVID-19 vaccine.

The chain uses TRBV12-3 or TRBV12-4 and TRBJ1-5; D not resolved. V was clipped by 3 bases and J by 7 bases, with 7 bases between them. The CDR3 consists of 12 residues. CDR3: CASSFARQPQHF. Written as DNA, the CDR3 is TGTGCCAGCAGTTTTGCCCGCCAGCCCCAGCATTTT.

J is TRBJ2-5 and V is TRBV5-6; 9 bases line up with TRBD2. This CDR3 is 13 amino acids long. The germline V gene has CDR1 SGHDT and CDR2 YYEEEE. V lost 1 base and J lost 5; bases outside the gene matches: 0. CDR3 sequence reads: CASSLTSGETQYF. CDR3 DNA: TGTGCCAGCAGCTTGACTAGCGGGGAGACCCAGTACTTC.

This rearrangement joins TRBV11-3 to TRBJ2-1; D is undetermined. Trimming took 2 bases from V and 3 from J, leaving 11 bases between them. Germline values: CDR1 SGHNT, CDR2 YENEEA. The CDR3 extends over 15 amino acids. The CDR3 sequence: CASSLNWICYNEQFF. In nucleotides, the CDR3 is TGTGCCAGCAGCTTAAACTGGATCTGCTACAATGAGCAGTTCTTC.

The chain combines TRBV7-2 with TRBJ2-3, with TRBD2 as a possible D gene (5 bases). The CDR3 sequence is 16 residues long. Trimming shortened V by 1 base and J by 0 bases, and 11 bases separated the two germline ends. Germline CDR1 and CDR2: SGHTA and FQGNSA. The CDR3, as DNA: TGTGCCAGCAGCTTAGGGGAGCGTCCTAGCACAGATACGCAGTATTTT. This encodes CASSLGERPSTDTQYF.

The genes are TRBV9 and TRBJ1-3; no clear D gene. V shed 3 bases and J shed 4 bases, with 14 bases lying between them. The germline CDR1 and CDR2 sequences are SGDLS and YYNGEE. This CDR3 comprises 15 residues. The CDR3, as DNA: TGTGCCAGCAGCGGGAGAGGGCAGAACGGAAACACCATATATTTT. Protein: CASSGRGQNGNTIYF.

This clone was counted a single time. The chain combines TRBV18 with TRBJ2-7; TRBD2 matches 10 bases. The junction had 5 bases not matched to a gene; V was cut back by 2 bases and J by 4 bases. The CDR3 runs 15 residues. The germline gives CDR1 KGHSH, CDR2 LQKENI. This chain's CDR3 is CASSPTERGGYEQYF. The CDR3 bases are TGTGCCAGCTCACCAACCGAGCGGGGGGGTTACGAGCAGTACTTC.

The chain uses TRBV19 and TRBJ1-2; 8 bases match TRBD1. V gave up 2 bases and J gave up 7 bases; unmatched junction bases: 6. CDR3 length: 14 amino acids. Germline CDR1 reads LNHDA; CDR2 reads SQIVND (reference sequence). CDR3 loop: CASSISQGAGGYTF. The CDR3 DNA follows: TGTGCCAGTAGTATATCGCAGGGGGCCGGTGGCTACACCTTC. The full variable domain, with the rest looked up from reference TRBV19 and TRBJ1-2, is DGGITQSPKYLFRKEGQNVTLSCEQNLNHDAMYWYRQDPGQGLRLIYYSQIVNDFQKGDIAEGYSVSREKKESFPLTVTSAQKNPTAFYLCASSISQGAGGYTFGSGTRLTVV.

The chain combines TRBV2 with TRBJ2-2; possible D gene TRBD2, 5 bases. V dropped 3 bases and J dropped 7 bases, with 9 bases sitting between them. The germline gives CDR1 SNHLY, CDR2 FYNNEI. The CDR3 has 13 amino acids. The CDR3 region is CASSDSEHGELFF. The DNA of the CDR3 is TGTGCCAGCAGTGATAGCGAGCACGGGGAGCTGTTTTTT.

The V call is TRBV30, the J call TRBJ2-1; D unclear. Germline V lookup: CDR1 GTSNPN, CDR2 SVGIG (reference sequence). The CDR3 consists of 12 residues. V was clipped by 0 bases and J by 9 bases, with 9 bases between them. The CDR3 sequence is CAWSVDGIEQFF. CDR3 bases: TGTGCCTGGAGTGTAGACGGCATTGAGCAGTTCTTC.

The V and J genes are TRBV30 and TRBJ1-3; D uncertain. CDR3 length: 17 amino acids. The V end lost 1 base, the J end lost 0 bases, and 16 bases lay between the germline ends. CDR1 GTSNPN and CDR2 SVGIG come from the germline V gene (reference sequence). CDR3 sequence (DNA): TGTGCCTGGAGTGGTCCGGGCCTTGGGAGCTCTGGAAACACCATATATTTT. This encodes CAWSGPGLGSSGNTIYF. Drawing the rest from reference TRBV30 and TRBJ1-3, the complete variable domain is SQTIHQWPATLVQPVGSPLSLECTVEGTSNPNLYWYRQAAGRGLQLLFYSVGIGQISSEVPQNLSASRPQDRQFILSSKKLLLSDSGFYLCAWSGPGLGSSGNTIYFGEGSWLTVV.

This clone was counted only a few times. The gene calls are TRBV6-5 and TRBJ1-2; no clear D. The V gene lost 5 bases and the J gene lost 7 bases, with 14 bases spanning the gap. The germline V gene encodes CDR1 MNHEY and CDR2 SVGAGI. The CDR3 length is 13 residues. The CDR3 spells CASSQQPEVGYTF. The CDR3 coding sequence is TGTGCCAGCAGTCAACAGCCTGAGGTTGGCTACACCTTC.

This chain joins TRBV4-2 and TRBJ1-6, with D uncertain. The V end was cut by 1 base, the J end by 8 bases, with 9 bases between. The CDR3 has 14 residues. Germline V lookup: CDR1 LGHNA, CDR2 YNFKEQ. CDR3 region: CASSQVSAHSPLHF. The CDR3 DNA sequence: TGTGCCAGCAGCCAAGTTAGTGCCCATTCACCCCTCCACTTT.

This clone was picked up one time. The chain combines TRBV3-1 (or the pseudogene TRBV3-2) with TRBJ2-2; D may correspond to TRBD1 or TRBD2 (5 bases each). Germline CDR1 and CDR2: LGHDT and YNNKEL (reference sequence). V was pared by 1 base and J by 0 bases, with 6 bases between. The CDR3 length is 15 residues. The CDR3 region has the DNA TGTGCCAGCAGCCAAGTGGGGGCGAACACCGGGGAGCTGTTTTTT. Protein product: CASSQVGANTGELFF.

The V and J genes are TRBV6-5 and TRBJ1-2, with 9 bases that match TRBD1. Trimming at V came to 7 bases and at J to 10 bases, leaving 16 bases not matched to a gene. The germline V gene encodes CDR1 MNHEY and CDR2 SVGAGI. The CDR3 totals 15 residues. The CDR3 bases are TGTGCCAGCACCTCACCGGGACAGGGAATGTTTGACTACACCTTC. This gives the protein CASTSPGQGMFDYTF.

The rearrangement uses TRBV4-1 and TRBJ1-1; D perhaps matches TRBD1 (5 bases). V was trimmed by 0 bases and J by 5 bases, leaving 13 bases between them. Germline values: CDR1 MGHRA, CDR2 YSYEKL. The CDR3 spans 15 residues. The CDR3 loop reads CASSQDWAEGTEAFF. CDR3 sequence (DNA): TGCGCCAGCAGCCAAGATTGGGCTGAGGGGACTGAAGCTTTCTTT.

This chain links TRBV5-5 with TRBJ2-5; 10 nucleotides line up with TRBD1. The CDR3 extends over 17 amino acids. The V gene's germline CDR1 is SGHKS and CDR2 YYEKEE (reference sequence). V shed 4 bases, J shed 4 bases, and the junction held 13 bases outside the gene matches. In DNA, the CDR3 is TGTGCCAGCAGCCGAACCTTGACAGGGGGCGGGGGAGAGACCCAGTACTTC. Protein: CASSRTLTGGGGETQYF.

The CDR3 reads CASSIGTGGTGELFF. Here the CDR3 DNA reads TGTGCCAGTAGTATAGGGACAGGGGGCACCGGGGAGCTGTTTTTT. V is TRBV19 and J is TRBJ2-2; 10 bases align to TRBD1. With 1 base clipped from V and 4 bases from J, the junction kept 0 bases outside the gene matches. Germline CDR1 LNHDA, CDR2 SQIVND (reference sequence). The CDR3 totals 15 residues.

The chain uses TRBV10-3 and TRBJ1-4, with 12 bases that match TRBD1. Germline trimming cut 6 bases from V and 8 bases from J; bases unmatched to any gene: 7. This CDR3 is built from 15 residues. Germline CDR1 reads ENHRY; CDR2 reads SYGVKD. The DNA of the CDR3 is TGTGCCATCAGGAGTGGGACAGGGGGCGGCGAAAAACTGTTTTTT. As protein: CAIRSGTGGGEKLFF.

The chain combines TRBV29-1 with TRBJ2-1; D possibly matches TRBD1 or TRBD2 (5 bases each). Trimming left V 7 bases short and J 2 bases short, with 21 bases between. This CDR3 is 16 amino acids long. Germline CDR1 reads SQVTM; CDR2 reads ANQGSEA. The CDR3 DNA follows: TGCAGCGCTCCCCCGGCCGCAGGGAGCACCTACAATGAGCAGTTCTTC. The encoded protein is CSAPPAAGSTYNEQFF.

The chain links TRBV2 to TRBJ1-5; 7 bases match TRBD1. V was clipped by 6 bases and J by 6 bases; unmatched bases: 5. CDR1 and CDR2 (germline): SNHLY, FYNNEI. This CDR3 is 13 amino acids long. DNA for the CDR3: TGTGCCAGCAGCGACAGGGCCGGTCAGCCCCAGCATTTT. It specifies CASSDRAGQPQHF.

The chain carries TRBV21-1 and TRBJ1-5. TRBV21-1 is described as a pseudogene. CDR3 length: 16 amino acids. The CDR3 DNA reads as TGTGCCAGCGACCCCCGGGGGGCTCGCTGCAATCAGCCCCAGCATTTT. This gives the protein CASDPRGARCNQPQHF.